This T cell receptor (beta chain) came from a study of shared clonotypes between healthy human individuals. Naive CD8 cells were CD45RO-negative, positively selected for CCR7, excluding terminally differentiated effector memory CD45RA+ cells. The CDR3 has 15 amino acids. Germline V gives CDR1 MGHRA, CDR2 YSYEKL. Trimming took 2 bases from V and 8 from J; bases not matched to a gene: 7. Genomic DNA belonging to each subset was distributed in equal measure over several immunoSEQ plates. Sequencing used immunoSEQ multiplex PCR; TCRdb keeps in-frame clones, though not all of them. The data show about 2 million clones, 85% to 95% seen once.

Sequencing used naive CD8+ T cells sorted from blood. This TCR derives from a man between 18 and 35 years old in good health. The chain carries TRBV4-1 and TRBJ1-4, with TRBD1 matching over 8 bases. The CDR3 bases are TGCGCCAGCAGCCAATGGGGACAGGAGGAAGAAAAACTGTTTTTT. Amino acid sequence: CASSQWGQEEEKLFF.